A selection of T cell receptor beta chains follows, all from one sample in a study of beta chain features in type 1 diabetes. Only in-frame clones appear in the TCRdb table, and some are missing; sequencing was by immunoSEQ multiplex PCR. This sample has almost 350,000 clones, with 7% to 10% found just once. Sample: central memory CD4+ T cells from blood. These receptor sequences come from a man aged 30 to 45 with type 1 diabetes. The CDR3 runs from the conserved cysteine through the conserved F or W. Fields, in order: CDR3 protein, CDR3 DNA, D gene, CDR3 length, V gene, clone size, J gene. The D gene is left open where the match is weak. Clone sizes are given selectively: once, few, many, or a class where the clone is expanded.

cdr3_aa: CASSLSGQGEQYF
cdr3_nt: TGCGCCAGCAGCCTTTCGGGGCAAGGCGAGCAGTACTTC
d_call: NA
cdr3_length: 13
v_call: TRBV4-3
clone_size: NA
j_call: TRBJ2-7

cdr3_aa: CASSLDRGPTDTQYF
cdr3_nt: TGTGCCAGCAGTCTCGACAGGGGTCCCACAGATACGCAGTATTTT
d_call: TRBD1
cdr3_length: 15
v_call: TRBV28
clone_size: NA
j_call: TRBJ2-3

cdr3_aa: CASSVTGTSSYNEQFF
cdr3_nt: TGTGCCAGCAGCGTAACGGGGACCAGCTCCTACAATGAGCAGTTCTTC
d_call: NA
cdr3_length: 16
v_call: TRBV9
clone_size: few
j_call: TRBJ2-1

cdr3_aa: CASSEGTGDSQPQHF
cdr3_nt: TGTGCCAGCAGTGAAGGGACAGGGGATAGTCAGCCCCAGCATTTT
d_call: TRBD1
cdr3_length: 15
v_call: TRBV2
clone_size: few
j_call: TRBJ1-5

cdr3_aa: CASRGTGRFLTLHF
cdr3_nt: TGTGCCAGCAGGGGGACAGGTCGGTTCCTCACCCTCCACTTT
d_call: TRBD1
cdr3_length: 14
v_call: TRBV2
clone_size: NA
j_call: TRBJ1-6

cdr3_aa: CASSIRGQEDQPQHF
cdr3_nt: TGTGCCAGTAGTATAAGAGGACAGGAGGATCAGCCCCAGCATTTT
d_call: TRBD1
cdr3_length: 15
v_call: TRBV19
clone_size: few
j_call: TRBJ1-5

cdr3_aa: CASSLVHGIQETQYF
cdr3_nt: TGTGCCAGCAGCTTAGTTCACGGAATACAAGAGACCCAGTACTTC
d_call: NA
cdr3_length: 15
v_call: TRBV7-6
clone_size: NA
j_call: TRBJ2-5

cdr3_aa: CASSLRQGATDTQYF
cdr3_nt: TGTGCCAGCAGCTTGAGGCAGGGGGCTACAGATACGCAGTATTTT
d_call: TRBD1
cdr3_length: 15
v_call: TRBV7-2
clone_size: few
j_call: TRBJ2-3

cdr3_aa: CASSLVRSEQFF
cdr3_nt: TGTGCCAGCAGCTTAGTTCGGTCTGAGCAGTTCTTC
d_call: NA
cdr3_length: 12
v_call: TRBV11-2
clone_size: NA
j_call: TRBJ2-1

cdr3_aa: CASSLFEETQYF
cdr3_nt: TGTGCCAGCAGCTTGTTCGAAGAGACCCAGTACTTC
d_call: NA
cdr3_length: 12
v_call: TRBV5-8
clone_size: NA
j_call: TRBJ2-5

cdr3_aa: CSVERDRDASEQYF
cdr3_nt: TGCAGCGTTGAAAGGGACAGGGACGCGTCCGAGCAGTACTTC
d_call: TRBD1
cdr3_length: 14
v_call: TRBV29-1
clone_size: NA
j_call: TRBJ2-7

cdr3_aa: CASSPRVGETQYF
cdr3_nt: TGTGCCAGCAGTCCCCGGGTTGGGGAGACCCAGTACTTC
d_call: NA
cdr3_length: 13
v_call: TRBV2
clone_size: few
j_call: TRBJ2-5

cdr3_aa: CASSKNRDPQHF
cdr3_nt: TGTGCCAGCAGCAAAAACAGGGACCCCCAGCATTTT
d_call: NA
cdr3_length: 12
v_call: TRBV5-6
clone_size: NA
j_call: TRBJ1-5

cdr3_aa: CASSRGQGDHNEQFF
cdr3_nt: TGTGCCAGCAGCCGAGGACAGGGAGACCACAATGAGCAGTTCTTC
d_call: TRBD1
cdr3_length: 15
v_call: TRBV7-7
clone_size: few
j_call: TRBJ2-1

cdr3_aa: CASSLQGDTGELFF
cdr3_nt: TGTGCCAGCTCCCTACAGGGCGACACCGGGGAGCTGTTTTTT
d_call: NA
cdr3_length: 14
v_call: TRBV18
clone_size: NA
j_call: TRBJ2-2

cdr3_aa: CASSLAQQGNSPLHF
cdr3_nt: TGTGCCAGCAGCTTAGCTCAGCAGGGGAATTCACCCCTCCACTTT
d_call: NA
cdr3_length: 15
v_call: TRBV7-9
clone_size: NA
j_call: TRBJ1-6

cdr3_aa: CASSSTGTLQETQYF
cdr3_nt: TGTGCCAGCAGCTCAACCGGGACACTCCAAGAGACCCAGTACTTC
d_call: NA
cdr3_length: 15
v_call: TRBV7-9
clone_size: NA
j_call: TRBJ2-5

cdr3_aa: CASSPGQTNEKLFF
cdr3_nt: TGTGCCAGCAGTCCGGGACAGACTAATGAAAAACTGTTTTTT
d_call: TRBD1
cdr3_length: 14
v_call: TRBV28
clone_size: few
j_call: TRBJ1-4

cdr3_aa: CASSLEMETQYF
cdr3_nt: TGCGCCAGCAGCTTGGAAATGGAGACCCAGTACTTC
d_call: NA
cdr3_length: 12
v_call: TRBV5-1
clone_size: NA
j_call: TRBJ2-5

cdr3_aa: CASSPTAGDGYTF
cdr3_nt: TGTGCCAGCTCACCAACGGCAGGGGATGGCTACACCTTC
d_call: NA
cdr3_length: 13
v_call: TRBV18
clone_size: few
j_call: TRBJ1-2

cdr3_aa: CASSARGEGGYTF
cdr3_nt: TGTGCCAGCAGTGCCAGGGGAGAGGGTGGCTACACCTTC
d_call: NA
cdr3_length: 13
v_call: TRBV6-5
clone_size: few
j_call: TRBJ1-2

cdr3_aa: CASSIPPGQGKAEQFF
cdr3_nt: TGTGCCAGTAGTATCCCCCCGGGACAGGGAAAGGCTGAGCAGTTCTTC
d_call: TRBD1
cdr3_length: 16
v_call: TRBV19
clone_size: many
j_call: TRBJ2-1

cdr3_aa: CASSSRTSVYEQFF
cdr3_nt: TGTGCCAGCAGCTCAAGGACTAGCGTATATGAGCAGTTCTTC
d_call: TRBD2
cdr3_length: 14
v_call: TRBV9
clone_size: few
j_call: TRBJ2-1

cdr3_aa: CASRADTNTEAFF
cdr3_nt: TGTGCCAGCAGAGCTGACACGAACACTGAAGCTTTCTTT
d_call: NA
cdr3_length: 13
v_call: TRBV2
clone_size: NA
j_call: TRBJ1-1

cdr3_aa: CASSQDVYSYEQYF
cdr3_nt: TGCGCCAGCAGCCAAGATGTGTACTCCTACGAGCAGTACTTC
d_call: NA
cdr3_length: 14
v_call: TRBV4-3
clone_size: NA
j_call: TRBJ2-7